A selection of T cell receptor beta chains follows, all from one sample in a study of OX40 agonist ivuxolimab in advanced cancers. Sequenced by immunoSEQ multiplex PCR; TCRdb stores in-frame clones only, minus some. The table records more than 45,000 clones, around 87% of them present only once. The material sequenced was CD4+ or CD8+ T cells sorted from blood, taken in a trial of the OX40 agonist ivuxolimab. The source is an adult with an advanced solid tumor such as melanoma, head and neck, liver or kidney cancer. CDR3s leave out the opening cysteine and the closing phenylalanine or tryptophan. Each record gives: V gene, J gene, clone size, D gene, CDR3 protein. D genes are given only for firm matches. The listing skips clone size in some rows; elsewhere it reads once, few, many or a size class.

v_gene: TRBV13; j_gene: TRBJ1-1; abundance: few; d_gene: .; CDR3aa: ASRDNGEAF
v_gene: TRBV7-6; j_gene: TRBJ1-1; abundance: .; d_gene: .; CDR3aa: ASSLKTGPRNTEAF
v_gene: TRBV4-1; j_gene: TRBJ2-2; abundance: .; d_gene: TRBD2; CDR3aa: ASSQVLAGGAGELF
v_gene: TRBV28; j_gene: TRBJ2-1; abundance: few; d_gene: .; CDR3aa: ASSRTVGVSYNEQF
v_gene: TRBV19; j_gene: TRBJ2-1; abundance: .; d_gene: .; CDR3aa: ASSGVRERYNEQF
v_gene: TRBV27; j_gene: TRBJ1-2; abundance: .; d_gene: .; CDR3aa: ASSFGQGLYGYT
v_gene: TRBV4-1; j_gene: TRBJ1-1; abundance: .; d_gene: TRBD1; CDR3aa: ASSQESRGRDTEAF
v_gene: TRBV28; j_gene: TRBJ1-2; abundance: .; d_gene: TRBD1; CDR3aa: ASSLRVSGRGLNT
v_gene: TRBV2; j_gene: TRBJ1-1; abundance: .; d_gene: .; CDR3aa: ASRPGQAREAF
v_gene: TRBV5-3; j_gene: TRBJ1-6; abundance: .; d_gene: .; CDR3aa: ARSLDPGGREMSSYNSPLH
v_gene: TRBV12-5; j_gene: TRBJ2-2; abundance: .; d_gene: .; CDR3aa: ASGKDGDTGELF
v_gene: TRBV27; j_gene: TRBJ1-5; abundance: .; d_gene: .; CDR3aa: ASRRGGASSNQPQH
v_gene: TRBV5-1; j_gene: TRBJ1-1; abundance: .; d_gene: TRBD1; CDR3aa: ASSQRQGSNTEAF
v_gene: TRBV13; j_gene: TRBJ1-2; abundance: .; d_gene: .; CDR3aa: ASSLGTGLYDGYT
v_gene: TRBV13; j_gene: TRBJ1-1; abundance: .; d_gene: TRBD1; CDR3aa: ASSFTGEGRTEAF
v_gene: TRBV13; j_gene: TRBJ2-5; abundance: .; d_gene: .; CDR3aa: ASSSSQGRQETQY
v_gene: TRBV4-3; j_gene: TRBJ2-7; abundance: .; d_gene: .; CDR3aa: ASSQDLRGGNYEQY
v_gene: TRBV2; j_gene: TRBJ2-7; abundance: .; d_gene: TRBD2; CDR3aa: ASSELPGLDFYEQY
v_gene: TRBV27; j_gene: TRBJ1-3; abundance: .; d_gene: .; CDR3aa: ATRAGNTIY
v_gene: TRBV7-9; j_gene: TRBJ2-5; abundance: medium-sized; d_gene: .; CDR3aa: ASSSTAYQETQY
v_gene: TRBV6-6; j_gene: TRBJ2-5; abundance: .; d_gene: TRBD2; CDR3aa: ASRTTSGRGETQY
v_gene: TRBV5-6; j_gene: TRBJ1-1; abundance: .; d_gene: TRBD1; CDR3aa: ASRPGQGRYTEAF
v_gene: TRBV6-5; j_gene: TRBJ2-7; abundance: .; d_gene: .; CDR3aa: ASSYSRHLY
v_gene: TRBV9; j_gene: TRBJ2-5; abundance: .; d_gene: TRBD2; CDR3aa: ASSTPRDLADLQETQY
v_gene: TRBV4-2; j_gene: TRBJ1-5; abundance: .; d_gene: .; CDR3aa: ASSQEGGSNQPQH
v_gene: TRBV16; j_gene: TRBJ2-7; abundance: .; d_gene: .; CDR3aa: ASSQSVQGNEQY
v_gene: TRBV11-3; j_gene: TRBJ1-3; abundance: .; d_gene: .; CDR3aa: APREGGRGNTIY